This T cell receptor (beta chain) is from a study of tumor and adjacent non-tumor tissue in lung cancer. Study-level background: Each sample yielded some 4 million productive TCRbeta reads on average. Study-wide results and caveats: In normal lung, the top 100 clones were significantly more dominant than in tumor. Compared with tumor, normal lung showed significantly lower TCR diversity.

Germline-derived CDR1 and CDR2 are SGHNT and YENEEA. The CDR3 has 14 amino acids. Three rounds of nested PCR, following a modified ARM-PCR protocol, produced the TCRbeta library. From the multiplex PCR reads, TCRdb called clonotypes with MiXCR, one entry per CDR3 protein. The profile covers under 150,000 distinct CDR3 sequences, with approximately 70% appearing a single time and around a sixth taken by the ten largest. As concerns this clonotype: Its matching antigen is unknown. Relative to the germline gene, one junction end is altered; a read error may explain this.

This sample's RNA came from whole unsorted tissue. The genes are TRBV11-3 and TRBJ1-2; no definite D call. Sequencing was done on a sample of lung tumor tissue. This clonotype originated in a man between 60 and 75 years old with small cell lung cancer. The CDR3 DNA reads TGTGCCAACACCTTAGTGCCGGGAAACTATGGCTACAGCTTC. It codes for CANTLVPGNYGYSF.